This T cell receptor (beta chain) originates from a study of shared clonotypes between healthy human individuals (dated by TCRdb to the early 2020s). Study-wide context: A few men and two women, aged 18 to 49 years, made up the cohort. Between about 0.8 and 9 billion PBMCs per donor were obtained by leukapheresis. For each donor, CD4 naive and CD4 memory were each run on three plates, CD8 naive on two plates, and CD8 memory on one plate. To estimate repertoire size and how much clonotype sharing occurs between individuals, the study deeply sequenced the blood TCR repertoires of 5 or 6 healthy adults. Libraries were prepared and TCR repertoires were sequenced by different laboratories using diverse techniques, in order to increase sequencing depth and limit assay-specific biases. The research as a whole found: The genetic and exposure-history diversity represented was limited by the small number of donors. Estimated clonotype richness was generally larger for naive than for memory subsets. Compared with non-shared clonotypes, clonotypes shared by all four sorted-subset donors had higher generation probabilities. Pairwise subsampling led to the expectation that sequencing depth would affect the degree of clonotype sharing among donors. Across a handful of donors, approximately 4.9% of naive CD4, approximately 3.5% of naive CD8, approximately 2.5% of memory CD4, and under 0.45% of memory CD8 clonotypes were shared. Sampling was limited to blood, and TCR repertoires in tissue likely differ from TCR repertoires in blood. Rarefaction of sorted-subset datasets indicated incomplete sequencing despite the large sequencing depth.

This clone was detected a few times. Its target antigen remains unknown. No qualities accompany the bases; no much larger clone lies one base away. Using the deep immunoSEQ assay, multiplex PCR amplified TCR CDR3 regions from genomic DNA. For each cell subset, the extracted genomic DNA was distributed evenly across all wells of several immunoSEQ 96-well plates, and each plate served as one replicate. Each replicate PCR for sorted subsets received roughly 0.2 ug genomic DNA, equal to tens of thousands of T cell genomes. Purified libraries were measured with a Qubit 3.0 fluorometer, size-checked on a Bioanalyzer 2100, and measured again with the KAPA Library Quantification kit. Every immunoSEQ 96-well plate was sequenced on a separate single-read 150-cycle Illumina NextSeq 550 flow cell. The source study handled its data this way. Because the immunoSEQ output held only junctional sequences and lacked quality scores, the filtering could not match the filtering applied to full-length reads. Sequences were annotated with PyIR, a Python wrapper for IgBLAST v1.9, using IMGT germline references to assign V/J genes and CDR3. Reads were filtered out if the reads had weak V/J assignments (E-value above 1e-6), no CDR3, stop codons, out-of-frame junctions, or ambiguous translated residues. V3J clonotypes were defined as sequences sharing the same inferred V gene, J gene, and CDR3 amino acid sequence. The percentage overlap between two repertoires was calculated by dividing the number of shared unique clonotypes by the size of the smaller repertoire. Repertoire richness was assessed with RTK rarefaction, the Chao1 estimator, and Recon v2.1 estimates of unobserved clonotypes. OLGA was used to compute generation probabilities for all TCRbeta clonotypes that the gDNA method yielded from a handful of donors. This immuneACCESS table, as held by TCRdb, lists in-frame sequences with V and J called but not all clones. Of the missing ones, under half trace to an unresolved V gene in checked studies; the others have no known cause. V and J calls plus clone size are reproduced from that table; the DNA served to infer D and trimming. The sample table contains approximately 640,000 clones; only one count was recorded for 90% of them. 30% to 40% of the sample is held by the ten biggest clonotypes.

The donors were healthy, HIV-negative adults who had no recently reported acute infections or vaccinations. Every donor was a Caucasian adult living in Nashville, Tennessee, USA. CD8 memory samples combined magnetically selected CD45RO+ cells with CCR7-negative CD45RA+ effector memory (TemRA) cells. After blood collection by leukapheresis, PBMCs were isolated using Ficoll-Histopaque density gradient centrifugation and then cryopreserved in the vapor phase of liquid nitrogen. Analytical flow cytometry was used to check the purity and quantity of every magnetically sorted T cell population. From each sorted fraction, genomic DNA was isolated and quantified by UV absorbance on a Nanodrop 2000c. The CDR3 goes from the cysteine to the phenylalanine over 14 residues. Only the CDR3 region is kept as DNA, spanning 42 bases read in frame from base 1. V drops 5 bases and J drops 10 bases, leaving 20 bases in between. The germline V gene provides CDR1 MGHDK and CDR2 SYGVNS.

This TCR was sampled from a man younger than 30 in good health. Some clones in this sample may be carry-over from other donors' samples. The source material was memory CD8+ T cells from PBMCs. The sample's cell subset or site, from its label and the paper: CD45RO+ cells pooled with CCR7-negative TemRA cells. The sequence links TRBV25-1 to TRBJ1-1; the D region possibly corresponds to TRBD1 (6 bases align). The nucleotides are TGTGCCAGCAGTTCCACGGGACCAGGGGAACCAGCTTTCTTT. This codes for CASSSTGPGEPAFF.